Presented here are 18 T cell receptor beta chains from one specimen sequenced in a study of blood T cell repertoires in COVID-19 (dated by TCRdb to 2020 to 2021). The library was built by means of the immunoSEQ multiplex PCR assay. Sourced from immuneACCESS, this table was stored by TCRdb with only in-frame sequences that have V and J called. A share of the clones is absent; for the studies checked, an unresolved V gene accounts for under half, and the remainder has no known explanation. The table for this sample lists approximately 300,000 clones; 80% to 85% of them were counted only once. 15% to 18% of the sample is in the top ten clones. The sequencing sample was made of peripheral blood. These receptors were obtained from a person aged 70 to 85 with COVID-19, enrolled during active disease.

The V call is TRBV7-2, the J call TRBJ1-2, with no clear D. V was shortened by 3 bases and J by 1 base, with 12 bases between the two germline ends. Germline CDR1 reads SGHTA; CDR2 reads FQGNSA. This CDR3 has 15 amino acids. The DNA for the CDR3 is TGTGCCAGCAGCTTGGGAGGGCTTCTTAACTATGGCTACACCTTC. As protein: CASSLGGLLNYGYTF. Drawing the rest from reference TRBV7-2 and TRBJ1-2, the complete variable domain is GAGVSQSPSNKVTEKGKDVELRCDPISGHTALYWYRQSLGQGLEFLIYFQGNSAPDKSGLPSDRFSAERTGGSVSTLTIQRTQQEDSAVYLCASSLGGLLNYGYTFGSGTRLTVV.

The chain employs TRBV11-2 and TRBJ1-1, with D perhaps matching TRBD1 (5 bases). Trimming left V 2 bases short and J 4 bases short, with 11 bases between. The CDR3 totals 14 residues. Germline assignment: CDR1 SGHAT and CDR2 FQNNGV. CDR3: CASSLRQGGTEAFF. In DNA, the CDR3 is TGTGCCAGCAGCTTAAGGCAGGGCGGCACTGAAGCTTTCTTT.

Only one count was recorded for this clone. The CDR3 sequence: CASRVGAGTYNSPLHF. The CDR3 DNA is TGTGCCAGCCGGGTGGGAGCCGGGACCTATAATTCACCCCTCCACTTT. This chain links TRBV27 with TRBJ1-6; D call uncertain. The length of the CDR3 is 16 residues. CDR1 is MNHEY, CDR2 SMNVEV, per germline (reference sequence). V was trimmed by 8 bases and J by 2 bases, leaving 16 bases between them.

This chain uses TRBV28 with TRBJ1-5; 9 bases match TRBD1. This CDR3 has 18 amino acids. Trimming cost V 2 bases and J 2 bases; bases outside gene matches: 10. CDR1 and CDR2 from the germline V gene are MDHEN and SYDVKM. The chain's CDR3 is CASSLRDRVVLRNQPQHF. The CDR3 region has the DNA TGTGCCAGCAGTTTACGGGACAGGGTTGTATTGCGCAATCAGCCCCAGCATTTT.

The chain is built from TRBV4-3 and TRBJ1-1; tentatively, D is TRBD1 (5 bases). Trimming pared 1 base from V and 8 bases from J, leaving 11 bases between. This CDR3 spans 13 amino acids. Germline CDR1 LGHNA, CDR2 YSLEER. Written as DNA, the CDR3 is TGCGCCAGCAGCCAAGGCTGGGGGGGGGAAGCTTTCTTT. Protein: CASSQGWGGEAFF.

This CDR3 reads CASRRLAGDTGELFF. DNA of the CDR3: TGTGCCAGTAGGAGACTAGCGGGAGACACCGGGGAGCTGTTTTTT. This chain uses TRBV19 with TRBJ2-2; 12 bases are a match to TRBD2. The CDR3 length is 15 residues. V gave up 6 bases and J gave up 3 bases; unmatched junction bases: 2. Germline CDR1 reads LNHDA; CDR2 reads SQIVND (reference sequence).

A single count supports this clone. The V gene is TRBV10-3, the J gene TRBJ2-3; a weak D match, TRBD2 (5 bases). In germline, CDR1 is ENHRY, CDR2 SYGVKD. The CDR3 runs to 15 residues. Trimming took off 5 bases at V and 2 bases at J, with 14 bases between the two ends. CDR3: CAISSDSANTDTQYF. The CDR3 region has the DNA TGTGCCATCAGTTCGGACTCGGCGAACACAGATACGCAGTATTTT.

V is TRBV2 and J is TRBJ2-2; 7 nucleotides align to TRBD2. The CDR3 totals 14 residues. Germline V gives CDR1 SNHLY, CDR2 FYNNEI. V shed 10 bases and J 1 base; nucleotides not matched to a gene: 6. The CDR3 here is CATTRGGNTGELFF. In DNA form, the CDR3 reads TGTGCCACCACACGCGGGGGGAACACCGGGGAGCTGTTTTTT.

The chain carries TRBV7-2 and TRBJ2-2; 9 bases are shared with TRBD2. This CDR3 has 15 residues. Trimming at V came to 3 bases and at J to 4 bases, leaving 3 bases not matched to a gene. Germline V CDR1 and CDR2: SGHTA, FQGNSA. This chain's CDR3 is CASSLTSGPTGELFF. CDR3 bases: TGTGCCAGCAGCTTGACTAGCGGCCCCACCGGGGAGCTGTTTTTT.

CDR3 amino acids: CASSWGEGQFF. The CDR3 nucleotides are TGTGCCAGCAGTTGGGGAGAAGGGCAGTTCTTC. This chain links TRBV6-2 or TRBV6-3 with TRBJ2-1; TRBD2 is a possible D gene (5 bases). The germline gives CDR1 MNHEY, CDR2 SVGEGT. V was cut by 4 bases and J by 12 bases, with 10 bases left in between. CDR3 length: 11 amino acids.

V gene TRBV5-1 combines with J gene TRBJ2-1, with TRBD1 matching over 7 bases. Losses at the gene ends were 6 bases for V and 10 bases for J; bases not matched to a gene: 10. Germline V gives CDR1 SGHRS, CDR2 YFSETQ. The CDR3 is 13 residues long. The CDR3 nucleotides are TGCGCCAGCACTGGGGACAGTTTAAAAGAGCAGTTCTTC. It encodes CASTGDSLKEQFF.

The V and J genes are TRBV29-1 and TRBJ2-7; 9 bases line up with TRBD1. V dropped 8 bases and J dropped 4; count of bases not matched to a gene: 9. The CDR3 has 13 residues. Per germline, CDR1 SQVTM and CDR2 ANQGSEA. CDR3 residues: CSIRQGGTYEQYF. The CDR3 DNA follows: TGCAGCATACGACAGGGGGGGACGTACGAGCAGTACTTC.

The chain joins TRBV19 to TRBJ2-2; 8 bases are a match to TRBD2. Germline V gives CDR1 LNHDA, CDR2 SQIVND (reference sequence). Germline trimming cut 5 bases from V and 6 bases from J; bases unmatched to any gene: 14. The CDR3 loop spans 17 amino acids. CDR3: CASSPSFSGVVAGELFF. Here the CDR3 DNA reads TGTGCCAGTAGTCCCTCTTTTAGCGGGGTCGTAGCCGGGGAGCTGTTTTTT.

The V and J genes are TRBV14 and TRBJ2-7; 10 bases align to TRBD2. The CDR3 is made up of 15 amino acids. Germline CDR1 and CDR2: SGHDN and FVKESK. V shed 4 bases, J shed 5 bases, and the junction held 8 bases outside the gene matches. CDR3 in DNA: TGTGCCAGCAGCCGTAGCCTAGCGGGGGTCCACGAGCAGTACTTC. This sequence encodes CASSRSLAGVHEQYF. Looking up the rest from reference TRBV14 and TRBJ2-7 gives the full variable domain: EAGVTQFPSHSVIEKGQTVTLRCDPISGHDNLYWYRRVMGKEIKFLLHFVKESKQDESGMPNNRFLAERTGGTYSTLKVQPAELEDSGVYFCASSRSLAGVHEQYFGPGTRLTVT.

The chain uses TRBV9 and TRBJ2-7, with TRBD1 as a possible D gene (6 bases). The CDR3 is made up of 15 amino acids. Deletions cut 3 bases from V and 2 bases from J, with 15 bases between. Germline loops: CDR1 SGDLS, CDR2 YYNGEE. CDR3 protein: CASSGRRGNPYEQYF. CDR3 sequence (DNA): TGTGCCAGCAGCGGACGCAGGGGAAACCCCTACGAGCAGTACTTC.

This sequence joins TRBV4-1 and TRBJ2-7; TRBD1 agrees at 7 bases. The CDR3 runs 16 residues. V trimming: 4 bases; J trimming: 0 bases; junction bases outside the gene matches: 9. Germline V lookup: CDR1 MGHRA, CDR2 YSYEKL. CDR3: CASSPKAGGNSYEQYF. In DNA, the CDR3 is TGCGCCAGCAGCCCAAAGGCAGGGGGAAACTCCTACGAGCAGTACTTC.

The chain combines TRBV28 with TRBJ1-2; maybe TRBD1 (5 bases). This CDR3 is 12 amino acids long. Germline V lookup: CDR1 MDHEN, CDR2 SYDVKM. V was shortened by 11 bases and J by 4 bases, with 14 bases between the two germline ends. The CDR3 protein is CAYGGEAYGYTF. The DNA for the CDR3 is TGTGCCTATGGAGGGGAAGCCTATGGCTACACCTTC.

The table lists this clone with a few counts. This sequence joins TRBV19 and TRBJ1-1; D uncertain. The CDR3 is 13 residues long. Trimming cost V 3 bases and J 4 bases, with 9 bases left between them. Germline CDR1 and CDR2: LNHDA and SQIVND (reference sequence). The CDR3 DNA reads TGTGCCAGTAGTATTCCCCCCGGCACTGAAGCTTTCTTT. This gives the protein CASSIPPGTEAFF.